Listed below are T cell receptor beta chains from one sample, sequenced in a study of T cells in localized non-small cell lung cancer. Sequencing was performed with immunoSEQ multiplex PCR; in TCRdb, only in-frame clones are kept and a portion is missing. The data contain 25,000 to 40,000 clones, over 65% of them singletons. The material was peripheral blood, obtained before any cancer treatment. These receptor sequences come from an older male donor with stage II squamous cell lung carcinoma. Each CDR3 is given without its conserved first and last residue. Fields, in order: CDR3 protein, V gene, J gene.

ASSVIQGAEAF	TRBV9	TRBJ1-1
ASSAEGDSPLH	TRBV5-1	TRBJ1-6
ASSSGRTALNTEAF	TRBV5-1	TRBJ1-1
ASSFTGSTEAF	TRBV5-6	TRBJ1-1
ASSRDNAYEQY	TRBV19	TRBJ2-7
ASSAGQGPNQPQH	TRBV11-2	TRBJ1-5
ASSSTGDDTEAF	TRBV5-1	TRBJ1-1
SVVPWGHQYEQY	TRBV29-1	-
ASSLLTLGGDTQY	TRBV27	TRBJ2-3
AWSREGRGSPLH	TRBV30	TRBJ1-6
ASSPGRYGYT	TRBV14	TRBJ1-2
ASSFGQGRETDTQY	TRBV13	TRBJ2-3
ASSPGTGVYGYT	TRBV19	TRBJ1-2
ASRETSAGELF	TRBV5-6	TRBJ2-2
ASSLGWTALNTEAF	TRBV5-1	TRBJ1-1
ASSPGQGIGELF	TRBV7-8	TRBJ2-2
ASSLSSVNEQF	TRBV7-9	TRBJ2-1
ASSSPLNTEAF	TRBV7-9	TRBJ1-1
ASSLENLMSSGPPNEQF	TRBV7-9	TRBJ2-1
ASRDRANYGYT	TRBV19	TRBJ1-2
ASSIDRGELF	TRBV19	TRBJ2-2
ASSQEGRIPYGYT	TRBV4-1	TRBJ1-2
ASSFFGTGSQPQH	TRBV28	TRBJ1-5
ASSHPQNPLH	TRBV7-9	TRBJ1-6
ASRRQGQNSPLH	TRBV2	TRBJ1-6
ASRTSGDPTDTQY	TRBV10-2	TRBJ2-3
ASSFTGTGYTEAF	TRBV5-6	TRBJ1-1
ASSQRSYNEQF	TRBV6-1	TRBJ2-1
ASRGRGTGENYGYT	TRBV9	TRBJ1-2
ASSLGGTHGTDTQY	TRBV5-1	TRBJ2-3
ASSLDYGYT	TRBV19	TRBJ1-2
ASSLGPGAEGYT	TRBV7-2	TRBJ1-2
ASSVAVGSGYT	TRBV10-2	TRBJ1-2
ASSQDQQSYEQY	TRBV4-1	TRBJ2-7
ASTGGPNQPQH	TRBV2	TRBJ1-5
ASSIRGRGELF	TRBV21-1	TRBJ2-2
AIRESSGNTIY	TRBV10-3	TRBJ1-3
ASSISPGNGEQY	TRBV19	-
ASSFDRSTEAF	TRBV5-5	TRBJ1-1
ASSWGQDYNSPLH	TRBV7-9	TRBJ1-6
ASSAPVGARAF	TRBV25-1	TRBJ1-1
ASSLGQGAGNTIY	TRBV7-9	TRBJ1-3
ASSLAGATEAF	TRBV13	TRBJ1-1
AWSVVGGAGYGYT	TRBV30	TRBJ1-2
ASTPGGAQETQY	TRBV5-4	TRBJ2-5
ASSQGLNTGELF	TRBV6-1	TRBJ2-2